This TCR beta chain was identified in a study of spatial heterogeneity in lung cancer. Broader study findings: Of the expanded TCRs, ubiquitous and regional counts tracked the counts of ubiquitous and regional nonsynonymous mutations, respectively. For expanded intratumoral alpha and beta TCRs, counts tracked tumor mutation counts. Around 6.9% of tumor T cells for alpha chains and about 12% for beta chains were estimated to be covered.

This clonotype was seen many times. Its matching antigen is unknown. Time point here: sample taken at primary tumor resection. A total of approximately 70 untreated early-stage non-small cell lung cancer patients served as donors. CDR3 length: 14 residues. Germline V CDR1 and CDR2: SGHNT, YYREEE (reference sequence). Germline trimming cut 5 bases from V and 5 bases from J; bases unmatched to any gene: 9. Single TCR cDNA molecules each had their own unique molecular identifier. One entry per CDR3 protein, called by TCRdb with MiXCR from the 5' RACE reads. Of 20,000 to 25,000 distinct CDR3 sequences in the sample, 2.8% were seen once.

The sample in question was lung tumor tissue, obtained at surgery. The source of this sequence is a male donor with early-stage non-small cell lung cancer. This chain connects TRBV5-4 to TRBJ2-5; 7 nucleotides line up with TRBD2. The CDR3 coding sequence is TGTGCCAGCAGTAAATTTCAGGGAGGGGAGACCCAGTACTTC. Protein sequence: CASSKFQGGETQYF.